These 2 T cell receptor beta chains came from one sample sequenced in a study of blood T cell repertoires in COVID-19. Libraries were prepared by immunoSEQ multiplex PCR; TCRdb keeps only in-frame clonotypes and omits some of them. The sample lists about 100,000 clones, approximately 84% seen once, with about 6.9% in the top ten. Sequenced: peripheral blood. The receptors derive from a man in his thirties or forties in a cohort sampled during active COVID-19.

The CDR3 coding sequence is TGTGCCAGCAGGTCTAAACAGGGTTCTGGAAACACCATATATTTT. Its translation is CASRSKQGSGNTIYF. The chain employs TRBV7-9 and TRBJ1-3, with D possibly TRBD1 on 6 matching bases. Trimming took off 6 bases at V and 1 base at J, with 13 bases between the two ends. CDR1 is SEHNR and CDR2 is FQNEAQ in the germline V gene (reference sequence). The CDR3 totals 15 residues.

V gene TRBV27 combines with J gene TRBJ2-7; 8 bases align to TRBD1. The V segment lost 6 bases and the J segment 3 bases; nucleotides outside the gene matches: 4. This CDR3 is 13 amino acids long. Germline assignment: CDR1 MNHEY and CDR2 SMNVEV (reference sequence). The CDR3 DNA sequence: TGTGCCAGCAGAAGGACAGGGAGCTACGAGCAGTACTTC. It translates to CASRRTGSYEQYF.